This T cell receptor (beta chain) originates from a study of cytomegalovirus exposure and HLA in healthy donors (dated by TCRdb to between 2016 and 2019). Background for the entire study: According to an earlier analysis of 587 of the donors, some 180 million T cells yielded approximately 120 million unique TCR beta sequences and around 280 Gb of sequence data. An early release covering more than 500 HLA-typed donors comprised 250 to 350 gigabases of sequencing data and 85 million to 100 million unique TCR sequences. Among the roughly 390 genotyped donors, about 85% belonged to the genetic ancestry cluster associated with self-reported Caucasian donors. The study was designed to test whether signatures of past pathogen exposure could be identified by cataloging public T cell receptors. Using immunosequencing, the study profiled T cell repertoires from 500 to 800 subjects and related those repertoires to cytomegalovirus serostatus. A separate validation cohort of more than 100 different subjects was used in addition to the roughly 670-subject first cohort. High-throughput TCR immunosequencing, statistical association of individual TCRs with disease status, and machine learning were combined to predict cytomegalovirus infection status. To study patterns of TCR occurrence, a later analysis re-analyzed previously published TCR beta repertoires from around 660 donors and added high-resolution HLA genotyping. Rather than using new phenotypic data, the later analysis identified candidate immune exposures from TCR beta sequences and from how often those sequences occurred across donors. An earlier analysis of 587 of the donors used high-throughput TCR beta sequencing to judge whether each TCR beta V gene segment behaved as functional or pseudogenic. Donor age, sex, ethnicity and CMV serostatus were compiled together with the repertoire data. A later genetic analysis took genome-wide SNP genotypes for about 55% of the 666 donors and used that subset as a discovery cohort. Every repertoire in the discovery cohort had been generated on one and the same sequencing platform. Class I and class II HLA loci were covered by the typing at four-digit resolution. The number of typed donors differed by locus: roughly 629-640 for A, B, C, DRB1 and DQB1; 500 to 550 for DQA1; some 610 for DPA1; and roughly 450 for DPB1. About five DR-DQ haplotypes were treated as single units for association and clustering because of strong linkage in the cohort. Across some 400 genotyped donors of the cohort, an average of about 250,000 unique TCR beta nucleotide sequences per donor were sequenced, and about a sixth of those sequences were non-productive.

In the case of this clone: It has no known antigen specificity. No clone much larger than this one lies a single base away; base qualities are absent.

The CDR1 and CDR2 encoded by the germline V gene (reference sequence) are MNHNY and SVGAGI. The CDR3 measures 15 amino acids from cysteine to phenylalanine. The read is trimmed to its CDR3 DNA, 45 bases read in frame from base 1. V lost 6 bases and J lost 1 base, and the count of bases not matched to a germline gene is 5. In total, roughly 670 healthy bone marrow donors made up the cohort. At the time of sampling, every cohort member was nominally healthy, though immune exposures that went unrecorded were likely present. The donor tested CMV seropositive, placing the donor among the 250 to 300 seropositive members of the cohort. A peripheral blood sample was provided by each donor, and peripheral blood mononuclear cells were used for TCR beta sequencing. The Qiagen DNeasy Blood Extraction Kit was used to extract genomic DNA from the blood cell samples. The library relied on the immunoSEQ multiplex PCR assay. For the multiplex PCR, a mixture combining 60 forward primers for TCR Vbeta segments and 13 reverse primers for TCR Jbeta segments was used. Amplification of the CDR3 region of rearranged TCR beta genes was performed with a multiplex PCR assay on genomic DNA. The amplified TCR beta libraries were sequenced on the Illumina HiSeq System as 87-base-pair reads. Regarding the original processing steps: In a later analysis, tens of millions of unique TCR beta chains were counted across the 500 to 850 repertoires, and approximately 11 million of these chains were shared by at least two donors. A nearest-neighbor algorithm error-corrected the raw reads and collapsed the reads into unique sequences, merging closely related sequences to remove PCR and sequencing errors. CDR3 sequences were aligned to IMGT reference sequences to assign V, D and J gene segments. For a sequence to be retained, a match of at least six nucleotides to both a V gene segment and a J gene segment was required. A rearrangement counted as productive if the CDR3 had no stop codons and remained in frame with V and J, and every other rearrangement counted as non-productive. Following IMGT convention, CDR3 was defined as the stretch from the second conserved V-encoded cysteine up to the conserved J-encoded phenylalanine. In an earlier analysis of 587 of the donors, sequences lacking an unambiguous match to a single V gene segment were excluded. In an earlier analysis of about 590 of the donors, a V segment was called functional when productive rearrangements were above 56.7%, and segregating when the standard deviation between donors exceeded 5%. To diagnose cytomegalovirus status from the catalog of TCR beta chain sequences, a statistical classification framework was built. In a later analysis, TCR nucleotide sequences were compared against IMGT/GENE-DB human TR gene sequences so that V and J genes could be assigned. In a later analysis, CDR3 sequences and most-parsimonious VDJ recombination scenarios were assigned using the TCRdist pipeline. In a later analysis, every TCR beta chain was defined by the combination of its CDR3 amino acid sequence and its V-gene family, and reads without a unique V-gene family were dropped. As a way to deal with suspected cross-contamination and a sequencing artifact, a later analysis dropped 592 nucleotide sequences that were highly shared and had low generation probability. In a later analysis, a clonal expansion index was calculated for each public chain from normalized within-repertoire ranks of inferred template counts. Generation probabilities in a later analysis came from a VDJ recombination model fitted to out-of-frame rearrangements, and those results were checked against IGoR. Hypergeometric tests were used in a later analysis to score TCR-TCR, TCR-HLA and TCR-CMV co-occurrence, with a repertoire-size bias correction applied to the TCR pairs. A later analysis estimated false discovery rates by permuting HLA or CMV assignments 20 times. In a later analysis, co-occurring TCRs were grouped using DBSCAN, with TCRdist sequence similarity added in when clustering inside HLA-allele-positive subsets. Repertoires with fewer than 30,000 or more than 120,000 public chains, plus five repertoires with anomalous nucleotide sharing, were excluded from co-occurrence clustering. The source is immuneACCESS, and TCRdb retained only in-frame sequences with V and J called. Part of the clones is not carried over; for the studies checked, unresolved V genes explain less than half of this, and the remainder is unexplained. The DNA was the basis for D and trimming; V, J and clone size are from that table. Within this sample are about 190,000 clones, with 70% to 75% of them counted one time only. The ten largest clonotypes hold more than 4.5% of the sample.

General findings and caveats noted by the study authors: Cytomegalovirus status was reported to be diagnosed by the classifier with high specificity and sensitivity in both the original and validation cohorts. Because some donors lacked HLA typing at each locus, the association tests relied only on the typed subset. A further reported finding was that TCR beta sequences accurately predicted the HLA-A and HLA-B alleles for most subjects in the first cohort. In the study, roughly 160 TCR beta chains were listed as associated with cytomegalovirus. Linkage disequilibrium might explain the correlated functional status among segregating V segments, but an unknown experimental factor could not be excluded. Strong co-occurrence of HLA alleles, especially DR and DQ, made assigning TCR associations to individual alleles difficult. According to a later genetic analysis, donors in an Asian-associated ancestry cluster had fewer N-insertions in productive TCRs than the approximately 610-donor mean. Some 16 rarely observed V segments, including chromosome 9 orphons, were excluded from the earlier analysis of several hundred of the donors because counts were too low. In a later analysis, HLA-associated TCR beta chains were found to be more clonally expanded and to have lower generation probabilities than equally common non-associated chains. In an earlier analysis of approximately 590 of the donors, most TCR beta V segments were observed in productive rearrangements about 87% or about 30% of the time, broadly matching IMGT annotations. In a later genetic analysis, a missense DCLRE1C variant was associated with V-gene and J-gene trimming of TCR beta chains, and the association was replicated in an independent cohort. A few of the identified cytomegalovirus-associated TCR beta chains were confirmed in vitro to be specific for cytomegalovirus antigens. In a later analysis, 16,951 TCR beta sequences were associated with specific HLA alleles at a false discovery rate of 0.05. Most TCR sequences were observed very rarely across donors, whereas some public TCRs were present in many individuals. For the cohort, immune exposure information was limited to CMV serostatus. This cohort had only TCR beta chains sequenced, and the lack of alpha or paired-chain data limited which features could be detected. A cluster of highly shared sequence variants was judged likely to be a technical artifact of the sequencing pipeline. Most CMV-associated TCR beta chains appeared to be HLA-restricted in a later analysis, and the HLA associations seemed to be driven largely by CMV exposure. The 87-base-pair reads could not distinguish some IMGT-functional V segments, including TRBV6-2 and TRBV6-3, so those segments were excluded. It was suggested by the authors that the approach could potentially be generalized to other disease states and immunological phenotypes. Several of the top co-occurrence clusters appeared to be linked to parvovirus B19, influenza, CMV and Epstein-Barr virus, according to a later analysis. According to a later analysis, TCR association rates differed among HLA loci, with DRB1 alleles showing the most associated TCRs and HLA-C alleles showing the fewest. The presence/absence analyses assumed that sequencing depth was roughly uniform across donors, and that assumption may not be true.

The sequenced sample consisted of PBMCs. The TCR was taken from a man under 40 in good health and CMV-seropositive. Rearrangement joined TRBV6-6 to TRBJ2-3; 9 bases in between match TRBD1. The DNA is TGTGCCAGCAGCCCTAGGGACAGGGGCACAGATACGCAGTATTTT. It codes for CASSPRDRGTDTQYF.